The present TCR beta chain was sequenced within a study of post-analysis software for immune sequencing data. The study's findings and limits: In patients, TRBV5-6, TRBV5-1 and TRBV20-1 belonged to 4 or 5 TRBV segments found more frequently than in controls.

The junction had 4 bases not matched to a gene; V was cut back by 6 bases and J by 0 bases. Per the germline V gene, CDR1 is SNHLY and CDR2 is FYNNEI. The CDR3 totals 15 residues. TCR beta cDNA libraries included unique molecular identifiers. Researchers reported around 510,000 cDNA molecules coming from roughly 1 to 10 million T cells. TCRdb re-analysed the PCR reads in MiXCR, keeping a single row per CDR3 protein. The top ten hold more than 1.5% of the sample, which has fewer than 700,000 distinct CDR3 sequences, about 40% seen once. This clonotype was seen a handful of times. Antigen specificity is unknown.

The J gene is TRBJ2-3, the V gene TRBV2, with TRBD1 matching over 9 bases. Sequenced sample: blood. The TCR sequence derives from a girl aged 5-17 years with multiple sclerosis. CDR3 amino acids: CASRAGTGSTDTQYF. CDR3 sequence (DNA): TGTGCCAGCAGAGCCGGGACAGGGAGCACAGATACGCAGTATTTT.